The TCR beta chain described here comes from a study of cytomegalovirus exposure and HLA in healthy donors. Study-level results: Earlier analysis yielded a pattern in which most TCR beta V segments were productive about 90% or about 30% of the time. A later analysis showed HLA-associated TCR beta chains outstripping equally common others in clonal expansion.

The PCR contained 60 Vbeta and 13 Jbeta primers. The table came from immunoSEQ multiplex PCR; TCRdb's copy has only in-frame clones and leaves some out. The sample contains 150,000 to 200,000 clones, roughly 80% of which appear only once. As to this clone: The antigen is undetermined.

Donors sampled were nominally healthy, though unrecorded immune exposures were likely. Per germline, CDR1 SEHNR and CDR2 FQNEAQ (reference sequence). Trimming stripped 1 base from V and 4 bases from J, with 14 bases between. The CDR3 contains 15 residues. The sequenced sample consisted of PBMCs. V gene TRBV7-9 combines with J gene TRBJ2-7, with a possible D match to TRBD2 (5 bases). The sequence came from a male donor in good health and CMV-seropositive. The CDR3 spells CASSLVRGSHYEQYF. For the CDR3, the DNA is TGTGCCAGCAGCTTAGTCCGTGGGAGCCATTACGAGCAGTACTTC.